This T cell receptor beta chain comes out of a study of Graves' ophthalmopathy and Graves' hyperthyroidism. This CDR3 has 13 residues. Per germline, CDR1 SGHAT and CDR2 FQDESV (reference sequence). Trimming removed 5 bases at V and 2 bases at J, with 10 bases between. The sample holds many counts of this clonotype. Amplification of the TCR beta CDR3 regions used RNA transcripts (as template). Scientists carried out first-round RT-PCR using HTBI primers and then a second-round multiplex PCR. TCRdb re-called the multiplex PCR reads through MiXCR, storing one row per CDR3 protein. The repertoire includes a few hundred thousand distinct CDR3 sequences, approximately 15% of them detected once, and around 7% sits in the top ten.

This chain joins TRBV11-1 and TRBJ2-7, with unresolved D. The TCR originated in a young woman with stable Graves' hyperthyroidism. Material: peripheral blood. The CDR3 protein is CASSPRWAYEQYF. The CDR3 nucleotides read TGTGCCAGCAGCCCTCGGTGGGCCTACGAGCAGTACTTC.